This T cell receptor beta chain was recorded in a study of CD8+ T cells in alopecia areata. The CDR3 spans 12 residues. V lost 3 bases, J lost 7 bases, and 10 bases lay in between. The germline V gene has CDR1 SGHAT and CDR2 FQDESV (reference sequence). Regarding treatment: oral pan-JAK inhibitor, 5-10 mg twice daily. Lesional scalp punch biopsies and peripheral blood were collected from alopecia areata patients. General study results and limits: Many expanded lesional clones persisted in scalp and blood during tofacitinib.

In the case of this clone: Its cognate antigen is unknown.

cDNA serving as the sequencing template came from extracted, reverse transcribed RNA. Assay used: immunoSEQ multiplex PCR; TCRdb lists only in-frame clones, some missing. The table shows some 200,000 clones, with roughly 64% occurring only once. V and J are TRBV11-1 and TRBJ2-7; the D is unclear. The sample here was CD4+ T cells sorted from blood, taken at week 24, from a patient treated with tofacitinib. This clonotype was obtained from a human donor with alopecia areata. This CDR3 reads CASSLAVGEQYF. CDR3 nucleotide sequence: TGTGCCAGCAGCTTGGCCGTCGGGGAGCAGTACTTC.